This T cell receptor (beta chain) appears in the sequencing data of a study of sequential checkpoint blockade in melanoma. Turning to the study itself: Randomization was 1:1 between first-line nivolumab→ipilimumab and ipilimumab→nivolumab. Each arm's sequence ended with maintenance nivolumab.

The treatment was: randomized to nivolumab then ipilimumab (arm A) or the reverse (arm B). From thawed PBMCs, live CD3+CD8+ cells negative for CD19 and CD56 were sorted. The CDR3 is 13 residues long. The germline gives CDR1 SQVTM, CDR2 ANQGSEA. The repertoire was sequenced with immunoSEQ multiplex PCR; TCRdb's copy has only in-frame clones and lacks some. This table has about 20,000 clones, 65% to 90% appearing once. Specimen: CD8+ T cells sorted from blood (inferred from file names), collected from a patient given nivolumab and ipilimumab in sequence. This TCR came from a human donor with melanoma. This chain connects TRBV29-1 to TRBJ2-5, with TRBD1 matching over 7 bases. The J call may be faulty, since TRBJ2-7 better matches the DNA end. The CDR3 here is CSVERTGTYEQYF. The CDR3 coding sequence is TGCAGCGTTGAAAGGACAGGAACCTACGAGCAGTACTTC.